These T cell receptor beta chains were read from a single sample in a study of T cell changes during pregnancy in multiple sclerosis. Sequenced by immunoSEQ multiplex PCR; TCRdb stores in-frame clones only, minus some. The data show roughly 77,000 clones, roughly 90% seen once. Sample: peripheral blood, taken in the second trimester of pregnancy. The receptors come from a female donor with multiple sclerosis, enrolled in a pregnancy study. The CDR3 runs from the conserved cysteine through the conserved F or W. The D gene is left open where the match is weak. Clone size, where shown, is once, few, many, or a class for clones that have expanded.

clone_size | d_call | j_call | v_call | cdr3_length | cdr3_aa | cdr3_nt
- | - | TRBJ2-1 | TRBV15 | 12 | CATSRASNEQFF | TGTGCCACCAGCAGAGCCAGCAATGAGCAGTTCTTC
- | - | TRBJ2-4 | TRBV28 | 14 | CASSFGGTKNIQYF | TGTGCCAGCAGTTTCGGGGGAACCAAAAACATTCAGTACTTC
- | - | TRBJ1-5 | TRBV5-8 | 15 | CASSLRAASNQPQHF | TGTGCCAGCAGCTTGCGAGCCGCTAGCAATCAGCCCCAGCATTTT
- | - | TRBJ1-5 | TRBV11-2 | 14 | CASSTGIPNQPQHF | TGTGCCAGCAGCACCGGGATTCCCAATCAGCCCCAGCATTTT
- | TRBD2 | TRBJ2-5 | TRBV28 | 17 | CASSLFRIAGNQETQYF | TGTGCCAGCAGTTTATTTCGGATAGCGGGGAACCAAGAGACCCAGTACTTC
- | - | TRBJ1-1 | TRBV6-1 | 12 | CASSEGSTEAFF | TGTGCCAGCAGTGAGGGGAGTACTGAAGCTTTCTTT
- | TRBD1 | TRBJ2-1 | TRBV18 | 14 | CASSKGQGRNEQFF | TGTGCCAGCTCAAAAGGACAGGGCAGGAATGAGCAGTTCTTC
- | TRBD2 | TRBJ2-2 | TRBV11-1 | 16 | CASSIVAGGGTGELFF | TGTGCCAGCAGCATCGTAGCGGGAGGAGGAACCGGGGAGCTGTTTTTT
- | - | TRBJ1-3 | TRBV25-1 | 12 | CASSEARSTIYF | TGTGCCAGCAGTGAAGCCAGATCCACCATATATTTT
once | - | TRBJ2-2 | TRBV10-3 | 11 | CAISVAGELFF | TGTGCCATCAGTGTCGCCGGGGAGCTGTTTTTT
- | TRBD1 | TRBJ1-5 | TRBV6-1 | 14 | CASSARDSLQPQHF | TGTGCCAGCAGTGCCAGGGACAGTCTCCAGCCCCAGCATTTT
- | TRBD1 | TRBJ2-2 | TRBV5-6 | 16 | CASSLVGTANTGELFF | TGTGCCAGCAGCTTGGTGGGGACAGCGAACACCGGGGAGCTGTTTTTT
- | TRBD2 | TRBJ2-1 | TRBV7-3 | 17 | CASSLGLAGGPGNEQFF | TGTGCCAGCAGCTTGGGACTAGCGGGGGGCCCGGGGAATGAGCAGTTCTTC
- | TRBD1 | TRBJ2-7 | TRBV28 | 16 | CASSLTTFGTGGEQYF | TGTGCCAGCAGTTTAACCACCTTTGGGACAGGGGGCGAGCAGTACTTC
- | TRBD1 | TRBJ1-4 | TRBV7-2 | 19 | CASSPRAGTGALWVEKLFF | TGTGCCAGCAGCCCCCGAGCCGGGACAGGGGCCCTGTGGGTGGAAAAACTGTTTTTT
- | - | TRBJ1-6 | TRBV11-2 | 15 | CASSLDQGKNSPLHF | TGTGCCAGCAGCTTAGACCAGGGGAAGAATTCACCCCTCCACTTT
once | TRBD1 | TRBJ1-6 | TRBV6-1 | 17 | CASSESVPDRRLSPLHF | TGTGCCAGCAGTGAAAGTGTTCCGGACAGGAGGCTATCACCCCTCCACTTT